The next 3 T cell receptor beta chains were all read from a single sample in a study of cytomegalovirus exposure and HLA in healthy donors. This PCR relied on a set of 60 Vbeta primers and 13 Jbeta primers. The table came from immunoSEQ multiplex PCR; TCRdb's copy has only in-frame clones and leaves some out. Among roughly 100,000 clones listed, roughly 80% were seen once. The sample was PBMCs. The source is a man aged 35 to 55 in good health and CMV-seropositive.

Here the CDR3 DNA reads TGTGCCAGCAGCTTGGACAGGGGGCGCTTTAATCAGCCCCAGCATTTT. Protein sequence: CASSLDRGRFNQPQHF. The rearrangement uses TRBV28 and TRBJ1-5; the match to TRBD1 covers 11 bases. CDR1 is MDHEN and CDR2 is SYDVKM in the germline V gene. This CDR3 contains 16 residues. Trimming removed 6 bases from V and 4 bases from J; junction bases left unmatched: 8.

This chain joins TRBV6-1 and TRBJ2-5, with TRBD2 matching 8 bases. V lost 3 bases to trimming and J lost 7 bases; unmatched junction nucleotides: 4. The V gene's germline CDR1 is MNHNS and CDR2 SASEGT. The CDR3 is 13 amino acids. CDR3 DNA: TGTGCCAGCAGTGAGGAGAGCGGGGGGACCCAGTACTTC. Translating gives CASSEESGGTQYF.

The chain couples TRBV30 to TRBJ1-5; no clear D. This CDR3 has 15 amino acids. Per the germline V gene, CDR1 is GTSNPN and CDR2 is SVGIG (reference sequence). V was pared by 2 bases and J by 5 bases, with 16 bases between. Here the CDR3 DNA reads TGTGCCTGGAGTCAGAAAGGGAGGGTCGATCAGCCCCAGCATTTT. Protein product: CAWSQKGRVDQPQHF.